The T cell receptor (beta chain) under discussion was sequenced for a study of blood T cell repertoires in COVID-19. Study at large: PBMCs, B-cell-depleted T cells, or T cells provided the cDNA or gDNA that made up the material.

In the original analysis: Amplification from reference gene primers served as the basis for estimated nucleated cell counts. The protocol was immunoSEQ multiplex PCR, while the TCRdb copy is restricted to in-frame clones and leaves out a portion. The D gene and trimming were derived from the DNA, and the V and J assignments and clone size from that table. Among 100,000 or so clones listed, roughly nine tenths were seen once. Germline CDR1 and CDR2: MDHEN and SYDVKM. V shed 3 bases and J 7 bases; nucleotides not matched to a gene: 9. The CDR3 extends over 15 amino acids. This receptor was identified in a man in his thirties or forties in a cohort sampled during active COVID-19. The chain carries TRBV28 and TRBJ2-7, with 10 bases that match TRBD1. The sequenced material came from peripheral blood. In nucleotides, the CDR3 is TGTGCCAGCAGTTTTGGGGGGGACAGGGGATGGGAGCAGTACTTC. The encoded protein is CASSFGGDRGWEQYF.